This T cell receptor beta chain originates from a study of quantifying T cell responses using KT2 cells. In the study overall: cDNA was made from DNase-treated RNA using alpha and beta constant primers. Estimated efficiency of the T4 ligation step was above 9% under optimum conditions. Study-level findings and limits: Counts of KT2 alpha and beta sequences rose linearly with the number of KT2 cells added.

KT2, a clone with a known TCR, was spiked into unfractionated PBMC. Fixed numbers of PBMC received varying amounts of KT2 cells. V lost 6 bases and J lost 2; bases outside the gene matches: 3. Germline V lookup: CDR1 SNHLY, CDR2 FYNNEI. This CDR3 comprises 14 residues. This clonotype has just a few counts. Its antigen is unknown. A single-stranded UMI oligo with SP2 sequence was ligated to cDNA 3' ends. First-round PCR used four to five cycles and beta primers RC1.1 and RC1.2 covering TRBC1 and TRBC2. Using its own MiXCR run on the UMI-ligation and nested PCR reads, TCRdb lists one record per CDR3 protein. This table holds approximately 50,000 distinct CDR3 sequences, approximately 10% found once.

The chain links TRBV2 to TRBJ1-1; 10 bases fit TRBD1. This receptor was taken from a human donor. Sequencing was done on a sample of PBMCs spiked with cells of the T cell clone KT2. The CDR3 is CASRRDRGNTEAFF. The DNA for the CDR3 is TGTGCCAGCAGAAGGGACAGGGGAAACACTGAAGCTTTCTTT.